Reported below is one T cell receptor beta chain. CDR3 size: 15 residues. Unmatched junction bases numbered 6, after V lost 3 bases and J lost 2 bases. The germline V gene encodes CDR1 MGHRA and CDR2 YSYEKL. The data are from a study of T-cell memory formation after mild COVID-19. TCRdb re-derived calls from the 5' RACE reads in MiXCR, one entry per CDR3 protein. The data show just over 400,000 distinct CDR3 sequences, with 23% seen just once and under 15% held by the top ten. The sequence derives from an adult woman who had mild COVID-19 (a few samples of this study predate the infection). Cell type and time point are not known. This chain joins TRBV4-1 and TRBJ1-1, with 7 nucleotides matching TRBD1. The specimen sequenced was PBMCs or a T cell subset sorted from them (not recorded which). This CDR3 reads CASSHGGTANTEAFF. CDR3 in DNA: TGCGCCAGCAGCCACGGGGGGACAGCTAACACTGAAGCTTTCTTT.